These 18 T cell receptor beta chains share one sample of origin, sequenced in a study of cytomegalovirus exposure and HLA in healthy donors listed by TCRdb under 2017. Libraries were prepared through the immunoSEQ multiplex PCR assay. TCRdb retrieved this table from immuneACCESS and kept in-frame rearrangements only. Not all clones are present; in checked studies, unresolved V genes account for under half, and no reason is known for the remainder. Counted in this sample were 110,000 or so clones; 86% of them appeared once. The ten biggest clones cover over 4% of the sample. Specimen: PBMCs. These receptors came from a man younger than 30 in good health and CMV-seronegative.

This CDR3 reads CASSLGARNTIYF. For the CDR3, the DNA is TGTGCCAGCAGCTTGGGGGCCCGAAACACCATATATTTT. The chain couples TRBV7-2 to TRBJ1-3, with D maybe TRBD1 (6 bases). Germline values: CDR1 SGHTA, CDR2 FQGNSA. Trimming removed 3 bases at V and 5 bases at J, with 8 bases between. This CDR3 is 13 amino acids long.

This clone was found a few times. This rearrangement joins TRBV30 to TRBJ1-5, with 9 bases that match TRBD1. Trimming removed 2 bases from V and 7 bases from J; junction bases left unmatched: 9. CDR3 size: 15 residues. CDR1 is GTSNPN, CDR2 SVGIG, per germline (reference sequence). CDR3 amino acids: CAWSLDRGKEQPQHF. For the CDR3, the DNA is TGTGCCTGGAGTCTAGACAGGGGGAAGGAACAGCCCCAGCATTTT.

The chain carries TRBV5-4 and TRBJ2-7; the D gene is possibly TRBD1 (5 bases). The V and J ends lost 4 bases and 2 bases respectively, with 13 bases between them. This CDR3 is built from 14 residues. The germline CDR1 and CDR2 sequences are SGHNT and YYREEE (reference sequence). The CDR3: CASSPDKGPYEQYF. The CDR3 coding sequence is TGTGCCAGCAGCCCGGACAAGGGGCCCTACGAGCAGTACTTC.

V and J are TRBV5-1 and TRBJ2-3; 7 nucleotides align to TRBD2. CDR1 and CDR2 (germline): SGHRS, YFSETQ. Trimming removed 3 bases from V and 13 bases from J; junction bases left unmatched: 8. The CDR3 is 12 residues long. The CDR3 loop is CASSSSGGSEYF. CDR3 bases: TGCGCCAGCAGCTCGTCTGGCGGGAGTGAGTATTTT.

V usage is TRBV19 and J usage is TRBJ1-1, with D possibly TRBD1 on 6 matching bases. CDR3 length equals 14 residues. V was pared by 6 bases and J by 0 bases, with 11 bases between. CDR1 and CDR2 (germline): LNHDA, SQIVND (reference sequence). CDR3: CASSRQDMNTEAFF. The DNA for the CDR3 is TGTGCCAGTAGCAGACAGGACATGAACACTGAAGCTTTCTTT. Together with reference TRBV19 and TRBJ1-1, the CDR3 gives the full variable domain: DGGITQSPKYLFRKEGQNVTLSCEQNLNHDAMYWYRQDPGQGLRLIYYSQIVNDFQKGDIAEGYSVSREKKESFPLTVTSAQKNPTAFYLCASSRQDMNTEAFFGQGTRLTVV.

This sequence joins TRBV6-5 and TRBJ1-3; a possible D gene is TRBD1 (6 bases). Germline loops: CDR1 MNHEY, CDR2 SVGAGI. There are 13 residues in the CDR3. The ends were cut back, 2 bases at V and 8 bases at J, with 10 bases in the middle. Written as DNA, the CDR3 is TGTGCCAGCAGTTACGACAGGCGGGACACCATATATTTT. It yields the protein CASSYDRRDTIYF.

This clone occurred a few times. This sample also contains other DNA sequences that code for the same CDR3. This rearrangement joins TRBV7-9 to TRBJ1-5, with D tentatively TRBD1 (5 bases). The germline gives CDR1 SEHNR, CDR2 FQNEAQ (reference sequence). This CDR3 spans 14 amino acids. Deletions cut 5 bases from V and 4 bases from J, with 12 bases between. DNA of the CDR3: TGTGCCAGCAGCGCTGGGCAGGGAAATCAGCCCCAGCATTTT. Encoded protein: CASSAGQGNQPQHF.

The rearrangement links TRBV7-8 to TRBJ1-2, with a possible D match to TRBD1 (6 bases). CDR1 is SGHVS and CDR2 is FQNEAQ in the germline V gene. The V gene lost 5 bases and the J gene lost 4 bases, with 14 bases spanning the gap. The CDR3 sequence is 14 residues long. In DNA, the CDR3 is TGTGCCAGCAGCATAGTCTCAGGGGCCTATGGCTACACCTTC. It translates to CASSIVSGAYGYTF. Together with reference TRBV7-8 and TRBJ1-2, the CDR3 gives the full variable domain: GAGVSQSPRYKVAKRGQDVALRCDPISGHVSLFWYQQALGQGPEFLTYFQNEAQLDKSGLPSDRFFAERPEGSVSTLKIQRTQQEDSAVYLCASSIVSGAYGYTFGSGTRLTVV.

This clone has only a few counts. CDR3 nucleotide sequence: TGTGCCAGCAGCTCCTCCGTGACAGGGGTAGAAAAACTGTTTTTT. It yields the protein CASSSSVTGVEKLFF. The genes are TRBV5-8 and TRBJ1-4, with TRBD1 identical over 8 bases. CDR1 is SGHTS and CDR2 is YDEGEE in the germline V gene. The ends lost 3 bases at V and 8 bases at J; junction bases unmatched: 9. CDR3 length: 15 amino acids.

This sequence joins TRBV30 and TRBJ1-1, with 10 bases fitting TRBD1. The CDR3 sequence is 16 residues long. J lost 1 base, V lost 2 bases, and 7 bases had no gene match. CDR1 is GTSNPN, CDR2 SVGIG, per germline (reference sequence). For the CDR3, the DNA is TGTGCCTGGAGTAGACAGGGGGCACTCAGGAACACTGAAGCTTTCTTT. Translation: CAWSRQGALRNTEAFF.

The CDR3 DNA reads TGTGCCAGCAGTCCTCTGAACAGGGGGTATGGCTACACCTTC. This gives the protein CASSPLNRGYGYTF. The gene calls are TRBV27 and TRBJ1-2; 8 bases agree with TRBD1. V trimming: 5 bases; J trimming: 5 bases; junction bases outside the gene matches: 7. The CDR3 extends over 14 amino acids. Germline V gene data show CDR1 as MNHEY and CDR2 as SMNVEV (reference sequence).

This rearrangement joins TRBV29-1 to TRBJ2-3, with TRBD1 as a possible D gene (8 bases). Germline lookup yields CDR1 SQVTM and CDR2 ANQGSEA. The length of the CDR3 is 17 residues. Trimming took off 0 bases at V and 3 bases at J, with 19 bases between the two ends. The CDR3 sequence: CSVEDPIGQGGTDTQYF. CDR3 sequence (DNA): TGCAGCGTTGAAGACCCGATCGGACAGGGAGGGACAGATACGCAGTATTTT.

This clone has only a few counts. The chain combines TRBV30 with TRBJ1-6; unclear D gene. CDR3 length: 11 amino acids. Germline V lookup: CDR1 GTSNPN, CDR2 SVGIG (reference sequence). Deletions cut 5 bases from V and 12 bases from J, with 11 bases between. Here the CDR3 DNA reads TGTGCCTGGTCTGAGGGTGAACCCCTCCACTTT. Its translation: CAWSEGEPLHF.

This clone showed up just once. The chain carries TRBV6-1 and TRBJ2-1; 9 nucleotides match TRBD2. CDR3 length: 15 amino acids. Trimming at V came to 7 bases and at J to 6 bases, leaving 10 bases not matched to a gene. CDR1 and CDR2 from the germline V gene are MNHNS and SASEGT. For the CDR3, the DNA is TGTGCCAGCACCGAGGTAGCGGGAGAAGGCAATGAGCAGTTCTTC. Its protein product is CASTEVAGEGNEQFF.

This clone was seen once. V is TRBV27 and J is TRBJ1-5; D perhaps matches TRBD1 (6 bases). CDR1 MNHEY and CDR2 SMNVEV come from the germline V gene (reference sequence). V lost 2 bases and J 0 bases, leaving 14 bases between the germline ends. The CDR3 covers 17 residues. CDR3 residues: CASSLISPGVSNQPQHF. The CDR3 DNA follows: TGTGCCAGCAGTTTAATAAGTCCAGGGGTTAGCAATCAGCCCCAGCATTTT.

The gene calls are TRBV5-6 and TRBJ2-2; D might be TRBD1 (6 bases). Trimming removed 3 bases at V and 6 bases at J, with 21 bases between. The CDR3 loop spans 17 amino acids. The germline gives CDR1 SGHDT, CDR2 YYEEEE. CDR3 amino acids: CASSYEATGLTSGELFF. DNA of the CDR3: TGTGCCAGCAGCTATGAGGCGACAGGCTTAACATCCGGGGAGCTGTTTTTT.

The V call is TRBV5-1, the J call TRBJ2-3; 7 nucleotides align to TRBD2. The CDR3 loop spans 15 amino acids. Germline trimming cut 2 bases from V and 4 bases from J; bases unmatched to any gene: 7. In germline, CDR1 is SGHRS, CDR2 YFSETQ. CDR3 nucleotide sequence: TGCGCCAGCAGCTTAACTAGCGCCGGGCCAGATACGCAGTATTTT. It translates to CASSLTSAGPDTQYF.

The chain combines TRBV5-6 with TRBJ1-1; TRBD1 agrees at 10 bases. Germline V gene lookup returns CDR1 SGHDT and CDR2 YYEEEE. V lost 3 bases, J lost 5 bases, and 13 bases stayed unmatched. The CDR3 covers 17 residues. Written as DNA, the CDR3 is TGTGCCAGCAGCTGGGAGACTGGGACAGGGGTTCGGACTGAAGCTTTCTTT. Its protein is CASSWETGTGVRTEAFF.